This T cell receptor beta chain originates from a study of cytomegalovirus exposure and HLA in healthy donors. Overall study results and limits: Available immune exposure information covered CMV serostatus only.

Notes on this clone: No antigen is known for it.

V was clipped by 4 bases and J by 1 base; unmatched bases: 4. The CDR3 has 14 residues. CDR1 and CDR2 from the germline V gene are SQVTM and ANQGSEA. PCR amplification relied on 60 Vbeta primers (plus 13 Jbeta primers). In the source study's methods: Later work found around 80 million unique TCR beta chains, with 9.5 million to 12 million shared. Here immunoSEQ multiplex PCR was the method, and the copy in TCRdb shows in-frame clones only, minus some. V and J calls and clone size follow that table, whereas D and trimming were derived from the DNA. The sample shows 150,000 to 200,000 clones, about 80% of them seen only once.

The sequence derives from a woman aged 50 to 65 in good health and CMV-seronegative. The rearrangement links TRBV29-1 to TRBJ1-3; 7 bases agree with TRBD1. The sequenced sample consisted of PBMCs. In DNA, the CDR3 is TGCAGCGTTGGGGGGACAGAATCTGGAAACACCATATATTTT. It yields the protein CSVGGTESGNTIYF.